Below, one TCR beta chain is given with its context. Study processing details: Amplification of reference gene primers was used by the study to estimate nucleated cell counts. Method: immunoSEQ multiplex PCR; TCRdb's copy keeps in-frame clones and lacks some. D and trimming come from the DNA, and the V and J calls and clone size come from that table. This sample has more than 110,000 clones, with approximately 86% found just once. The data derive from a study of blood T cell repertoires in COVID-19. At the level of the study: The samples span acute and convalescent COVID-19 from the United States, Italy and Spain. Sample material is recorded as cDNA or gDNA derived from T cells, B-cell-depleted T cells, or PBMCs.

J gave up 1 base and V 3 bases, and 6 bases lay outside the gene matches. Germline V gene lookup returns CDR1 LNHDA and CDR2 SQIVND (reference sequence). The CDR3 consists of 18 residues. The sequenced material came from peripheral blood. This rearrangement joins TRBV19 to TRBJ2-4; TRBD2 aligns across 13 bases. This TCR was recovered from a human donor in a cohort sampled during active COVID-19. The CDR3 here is CASSMGTSGIVAKNIQYF. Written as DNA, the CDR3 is TGTGCCAGTAGTATGGGGACTAGCGGGATCGTGGCCAAAAACATTCAGTACTTC.